This is a list of T cell receptor beta chains from one sample in a study of shared clonotypes between healthy human individuals. The protocol was immunoSEQ multiplex PCR, while the TCRdb copy is restricted to in-frame clones and leaves out a portion. The repertoire includes about 2.1 million clones, just over 90% of them detected once, and more than 1.5% sits in the top ten. The sample taken for sequencing was naive CD8+ T cells from PBMCs. The receptors originated from a man between 18 and 29 years old in good health. Some clones in this sample may be carry-over from other donors' samples. The CDR3 runs from the conserved cysteine through the conserved F or W. The D gene is left open where the match is weak. Not all rows give a size; the values are once, few, many and, for expanded clones, a class.

NA	TRBJ2-7	NA	TRBV18	CASSPSASSYEQYF	TGTGCCAGCTCACCATCCGCTTCCTCCTACGAGCAGTACTTC
once	TRBJ2-6	NA	TRBV7-9	CASSPRDVSGSGANVLTF	TGTGCCAGCAGCCCGCGGGACGTGAGTGGGTCTGGGGCCAACGTCCTGACTTTC
NA	TRBJ2-5	TRBD1	TRBV6-5	CASSYTTGLEETQYF	TGTGCCAGCAGTTACACGACAGGGTTGGAAGAGACCCAGTACTTC
NA	TRBJ2-7	TRBD1	TRBV29-1	CSVDLTGLSYEQYF	TGCAGCGTCGACTTGACAGGGCTGTCCTACGAGCAGTACTTC
NA	TRBJ1-1	NA	TRBV5-1	CASSSQLRDTEAFF	TGCGCCAGCAGCTCTCAACTTCGGGACACTGAAGCTTTCTTT
NA	TRBJ1-2	NA	TRBV29-1	CSVDRTDFTEGYTF	TGCAGCGTTGATCGAACAGATTTCACAGAGGGCTACACCTTC
NA	TRBJ2-7	NA	TRBV7-8	CASSETGVVYEQYF	TGTGCCAGCAGCGAAACCGGGGTCGTCTACGAGCAGTACTTC
NA	TRBJ1-2	NA	TRBV9	CASSPRQTEPNSNYGYTF	TGTGCCAGCAGCCCCCGACAGACAGAACCAAATTCTAACTATGGCTACACCTTC
NA	TRBJ2-7	NA	TRBV7-6	CASSLGAGTHEQYF	TGTGCCAGCAGCTTAGGCGCAGGGACTCACGAGCAGTACTTC
NA	TRBJ2-1	NA	TRBV7-9	CASSRVGVNEQFF	TGTGCCAGCAGCCGAGTGGGGGTCAATGAGCAGTTCTTC
NA	TRBJ2-7	NA	TRBV7-8	CASSHTDGSPYEQYF	TGTGCCAGCAGCCATACAGACGGGAGTCCCTACGAGCAGTACTTC
NA	TRBJ1-3	NA	TRBV7-9	CASSLVPVASGNTIYF	TGTGCCAGCAGCTTAGTGCCAGTGGCCTCTGGAAACACCATATATTTT
NA	TRBJ1-2	NA	TRBV29-1	CSVEGRTF	TGCAGCGTTGAAGGACGGACCTTC
NA	TRBJ2-1	TRBD1	TRBV27	CASSPLGGQGALNEQFF	TGTGCCAGCAGTCCACTTGGAGGACAGGGGGCATTGAATGAGCAGTTCTTC
NA	TRBJ1-2	NA	TRBV6-1	CASSEFWGANYGYTF	TGTGCCAGCAGTGAATTCTGGGGGGCCAACTATGGCTACACCTTC
NA	TRBJ2-7	TRBD2	TRBV19	CASSPGTSGISYEQYF	TGTGCCAGTAGTCCAGGGACTAGCGGGATCTCCTACGAGCAGTACTTC
once	TRBJ1-3	TRBD1	TRBV5-1	CASSLEGQANTIYF	TGCGCCAGCAGCTTGGAAGGACAGGCAAACACCATATATTTT
NA	TRBJ1-3	NA	TRBV29-1	CSVEDMRGGSGNTIYF	TGCAGCGTTGAAGATATGAGGGGTGGAAGTGGAAACACCATATATTTT
few	TRBJ1-5	NA	TRBV10-3	CAISDGGGQPQHF	TGTGCCATCAGTGACGGGGGCGGCCAGCCCCAGCATTTT
NA	TRBJ2-7	NA	TRBV4-1	CASSRSFVGRIDDEQYF	TGCGCCAGCAGCCGAAGCTTCGTGGGACGGATCGACGACGAGCAGTACTTC
NA	TRBJ2-3	NA	TRBV28	CASSLRGSGKVVYF	TGTGCCAGCAGTTTACGGGGGAGCGGAAAGGTGGTGTATTTT
NA	TRBJ2-3	NA	TRBV5-8	CASSLISTDTQYF	TGTGCCAGCAGCTTGATCTCCACAGATACGCAGTATTTT
NA	TRBJ2-2	TRBD1	TRBV28	CASSIDRGHTGELFF	TGTGCCAGCAGCATAGACAGGGGCCACACCGGGGAGCTGTTTTTT
NA	TRBJ2-1	TRBD2	TRBV7-3	CASSTRGGREYYNEQFF	TGTGCCAGCAGCACAAGGGGAGGGCGGGAGTACTACAATGAGCAGTTCTTC
NA	TRBJ2-1	NA	TRBV27	CASSLSSGNRHNEQFF	TGTGCCAGCAGTTTGAGTTCCGGGAACCGACACAATGAGCAGTTCTTC
NA	TRBJ2-5	TRBD2	TRBV9	CASSVSGAGAETQYF	TGTGCCAGCAGCGTATCCGGCGCGGGAGCAGAGACCCAGTACTTC
NA	TRBJ2-1	TRBD2	TRBV7-3	CASGLAGGGNEQFF	TGTGCCAGCGGGCTAGCGGGAGGAGGCAATGAGCAGTTCTTC
NA	TRBJ2-7	NA	TRBV6-6	CASSPGQSSYEQYF	TGTGCCAGCAGTCCCGGACAGAGCTCCTACGAGCAGTACTTC
once	TRBJ2-3	NA	TRBV9	CASSGRTISSTDTQYF	TGTGCCAGCAGCGGGCGGACCATCTCTTCCACAGATACGCAGTATTTT
NA	TRBJ1-2	TRBD1	TRBV5-4	CASSSRTGANYGYTF	TGTGCCAGCAGCTCGAGGACAGGGGCTAACTATGGCTACACCTTC
NA	TRBJ2-7	TRBD2	TRBV30	CAWEPGLAGHSSYEQYF	TGTGCCTGGGAGCCGGGACTAGCGGGTCATTCCTCCTACGAGCAGTACTTC
NA	TRBJ1-4	TRBD1	TRBV4-2	CASSQPRTGGNEKLFF	TGTGCCAGCAGCCAACCTCGGACAGGAGGTAATGAAAAACTGTTTTTT
NA	TRBJ2-7	TRBD2	TRBV13	CASSFSGPYYEQYF	TGTGCCAGCAGCTTTAGCGGGCCTTACTACGAGCAGTACTTC
NA	TRBJ2-1	NA	TRBV27	CASSLRQGTNEQFF	TGTGCCAGCAGTTTAAGGCAGGGGACCAATGAGCAGTTCTTC
NA	TRBJ1-5	NA	TRBV4-1	CAGSQEGYSQPQHF	TGCGCCGGCAGCCAAGAGGGTTACAGTCAGCCCCAGCATTTT
NA	TRBJ1-2	TRBD1	TRBV28	CASSLQGARAYGYTF	TGTGCCAGCAGTTTACAGGGGGCTCGCGCCTATGGCTACACCTTC
NA	TRBJ2-1	TRBD2	TRBV5-6	CASSLVTSGKYNEQFF	TGTGCCAGCAGCTTGGTGACTAGCGGGAAGTACAATGAGCAGTTCTTC
NA	TRBJ2-1	TRBD2	TRBV11-2	CASSLAGSSYNEQFF	TGTGCCAGCAGCCTAGCGGGGAGCTCCTACAATGAGCAGTTCTTC
NA	TRBJ2-7	NA	TRBV7-6	CASSPRREHSYEQYF	TGTGCCAGCAGCCCACGAAGGGAGCACTCCTACGAGCAGTACTTC
NA	TRBJ2-1	TRBD2	TRBV7-2	CASSSPSGSWNEQFF	TGTGCCAGCAGCTCCCCTAGCGGGAGTTGGAATGAGCAGTTCTTC
NA	TRBJ2-3	NA	TRBV2	CASQRRVETDTQYF	TGTGCCAGCCAGCGCAGGGTGGAAACAGATACGCAGTATTTT
NA	TRBJ2-1	NA	TRBV28	CASSFSRARRDEQFF	TGTGCCAGCAGTTTCTCCAGGGCCCGTAGGGATGAGCAGTTCTTC
NA	TRBJ1-2	NA	TRBV27	CASSLSAPGGYTF	TGTGCCAGCAGTTTATCCGCGCCGGGTGGCTACACCTTC
NA	TRBJ2-1	NA	TRBV4-2	CASSQDYSSPYNEQFF	TGTGCCAGCAGCCAAGATTATAGTTCACCATACAATGAGCAGTTCTTC
few	TRBJ1-1	NA	TRBV19	CASLSLGGSTGAFF	TGTGCCAGTCTCTCTCTTGGTGGGTCGACAGGAGCTTTCTTT
NA	TRBJ1-2	NA	TRBV10-3	CAISDGTESNYGYTF	TGTGCCATCAGTGACGGGACCGAAAGCAACTATGGCTACACCTTC
NA	TRBJ2-2	TRBD1	TRBV10-1	CASSEKGTGRTGELFF	TGCGCCAGCAGTGAGAAAGGGACAGGGCGGACCGGGGAGCTGTTTTTT
NA	TRBJ2-3	NA	TRBV27	CATRRIRGSTDTQYF	TGTGCCACCCGGCGGATAAGGGGTAGCACAGATACGCAGTATTTT
NA	TRBJ2-5	NA	TRBV11-2	CASSLVGGQETQYF	TGTGCCAGCAGCTTAGTCGGGGGCCAAGAGACCCAGTACTTC
NA	TRBJ2-7	NA	TRBV5-5	CASSLMGISYEQYF	TGTGCCAGCAGCTTGATGGGAATCAGTTACGAGCAGTACTTC
NA	TRBJ1-2	TRBD1	TRBV9	CASSVEDRGYSNYGYTF	TGTGCCAGCAGCGTAGAGGACAGGGGATATTCTAACTATGGCTACACCTTC
NA	TRBJ2-7	TRBD1	TRBV9	CASSRTGGKNEQYF	TGTGCCAGCAGTCGGACAGGGGGTAAAAACGAGCAGTACTTC
NA	TRBJ2-1	TRBD2	TRBV9	CASSVGLAGAEQFF	TGTGCCAGCAGCGTAGGGCTAGCGGGAGCTGAGCAGTTCTTC
few	TRBJ1-5	NA	TRBV6-5	CASRFGGPNQPQHF	TGTGCCAGCAGGTTCGGGGGTCCCAATCAGCCCCAGCATTTT
NA	TRBJ2-7	NA	TRBV5-5	CASSRTVHEQYF	TGTGCCAGCAGTAGGACAGTTCACGAGCAGTACTTC
NA	TRBJ2-3	NA	TRBV7-9	CASSFRTSTDTQYF	TGTGCCAGCAGCTTCAGAACTAGCACAGATACGCAGTATTTT
few	TRBJ1-1	TRBD1	TRBV4-2	CASSGDRGEAFF	TGTGCCAGCAGCGGTGACAGGGGTGAAGCTTTCTTT
NA	TRBJ2-1	NA	TRBV7-3	CASSFRDGFNEQFF	TGTGCCAGCAGCTTCCGGGACGGATTCAATGAGCAGTTCTTC